This is a list of T cell receptor beta chains from one sample in a study of blood T cell repertoires in COVID-19. Generated by immunoSEQ multiplex PCR, the TCRdb table keeps only in-frame clones and is missing some. Here the sample spans over 120,000 clones, 88% being singletons. Material for sequencing was peripheral blood. These TCRs come from a man between 65 and 85 years old with acute or convalescent COVID-19. Each CDR3 is given with its conserved first and last residue. A D gene is named only where the DNA matches it firmly. Some rows mark clone size as missing; the rest say once, few, many or name a class of expanded clone.

>TRBJ1-4|TRBV29-1|.|few
TGCAGCGTCGGGCGGACAGTGAATGAAAAACTGTTTTTT
CSVGRTVNEKLFF
>TRBJ2-1|TRBV28|TRBD1|few
TGTGCCAGTCAGGGGGATTACAATGAGCAGTTCTTC
CASQGDYNEQFF
>TRBJ1-3|TRBV10-3|.|.
TGTGCCATGAGAGGGGGATCTGGAAACACCATATATTTT
CAMRGGSGNTIYF
>TRBJ1-1|TRBV6-6|TRBD1|once
TGTGCCGTACGACAGGGGGCGGTCACTGAAGCTTTCTTT
CAVRQGAVTEAFF
>TRBJ1-2|TRBV7-9|.|.
TGTGCCAGCAGCTTAGGAGGGCTGTGGGGCTACACCTTC
CASSLGGLWGYTF
>TRBJ2-2|TRBV18|.|.
TGTGCCAGCTCACCACGTAAAACTCCCGGGGAGCTGTTTTTT
CASSPRKTPGELFF
>TRBJ1-1|TRBV7-8|TRBD1|.
TGTGCCAGCAGCCCGCACAGGGGAAACACTGAAGCTTTCTTT
CASSPHRGNTEAFF
>TRBJ2-3|TRBV3-1/TRBV3-2|.|.
TGTGCCAGCAGCCCCCCCCGGGGAAGCACAGATACGCAGTATTTT
CASSPPRGSTDTQYF
>TRBJ2-5|TRBV6-1|.|.
TGTGCCAGCAGTGAAGCGTCCGGGGGTGTCGGGACCCAGTACTTC
CASSEASGGVGTQYF
>TRBJ2-1|TRBV2|TRBD1|.
TGTGCCAGCAGTCTACTCACAGGGGACAATGAGCAGTTCTTC
CASSLLTGDNEQFF
>TRBJ1-1|TRBV6-5|.|.
TGTGCCAGCGTCTCCCAGTATATGAACACTGAAGCTTTCTTT
CASVSQYMNTEAFF